This section outlines one TCR beta chain sequence together with its context. There are a few counts of this clone. What this receptor recognizes is not known. No much larger clone exists at a distance of one base, and base qualities are not known. This sample is part of a study of cytomegalovirus exposure and HLA in healthy donors (dated by TCRdb to the late 2010s). Regarding the study in general: An earlier analysis of several hundred of the donors reported approximately 300 Gb of sequence data and 117 million unique TCR beta sequences from 190 million or so T cells. An early release covering about 600 HLA-typed donors comprised 300 to 350 gigabases of sequencing data and tens of millions of unique TCR sequences. The genetic ancestry cluster associated with self-reported Caucasian donors included 81% of the roughly 400 genotyped donors. The study aimed to test whether signatures of past pathogen exposure could be identified by cataloging public T cell receptors. The study used immunosequencing to profile the T cell repertoires of more than 650 subjects and linked those repertoires to cytomegalovirus serostatus. Besides the first cohort of around 670 subjects, a separate validation cohort made up of 95 to 150 different subjects was used. To predict cytomegalovirus infection status, the study combined high-throughput TCR immunosequencing, statistical association of individual TCRs with disease status, and machine learning. A later analysis re-analyzed previously published TCR beta repertoires from 550 to 700 donors and added high-resolution HLA genotyping to study TCR occurrence patterns. The later analysis used no new phenotypic data to find candidate immune exposures, relying instead on TCR beta sequences and their occurrence across donors. In an earlier analysis of roughly 580 of the donors, high-throughput TCR beta sequencing was used to judge whether each TCR beta V gene segment behaved as functional or pseudogenic. Donor age, sex, ethnicity and CMV serostatus were compiled alongside the repertoire data. A later genetic analysis took genome-wide SNP genotypes for about 55% of the 666 donors and used that subset as a discovery cohort. All discovery cohort repertoires had been generated on a single sequencing platform. Class I and class II HLA loci were covered by the typing at four-digit resolution. Typing coverage differed by locus: A, B, C, DRB1 and DQB1 were typed in about 620-640 donors, DQA1 in about 510, DPA1 in approximately 600, and DPB1 in roughly 470. Because of strong linkage in the cohort, a handful of DR-DQ haplotypes were treated as single units for association and clustering. Among 398 genotyped donors of the cohort, an average of 235,054 unique TCR beta nucleotide sequences were sequenced per donor, roughly 20% of them non-productive.

What the study reported, not specific to this receptor: A group of highly shared sequence variants was considered likely to be a technical artifact of the sequencing pipeline. The cohort was sequenced for TCR beta chains only, and without alpha or paired-chain data the features that could be detected were limited. Roughly 15 rarely observed V segments, including chromosome 9 orphons, were excluded from the earlier analysis of several hundred of the donors because counts were too low. Roughly uniform sequencing depth across donors was assumed in presence/absence analyses, although this assumption may not hold. Specific HLA alleles were associated with 15,000 to 20,000 TCR beta sequences at a false discovery rate of 0.05 in a later analysis. A further reported finding was that TCR beta sequences accurately predicted the HLA-A and HLA-B alleles for most subjects in the first cohort. In a later analysis, HLA-associated TCR beta chains showed more clonal expansion and lower generation probabilities than non-associated chains that were equally common. A later analysis reported that several top co-occurrence clusters appeared linked to parvovirus B19, influenza, CMV and Epstein-Barr virus. It was suggested by the authors that the approach could potentially be generalized to other disease states and immunological phenotypes. The classifier was reported to diagnose cytomegalovirus status with high specificity and sensitivity in both the original cohort and the validation cohort. Three of the identified cytomegalovirus-associated TCR beta chains were confirmed in vitro to be specific for cytomegalovirus antigens. V-gene and J-gene trimming of TCR beta chains was associated with a missense DCLRE1C variant in a later genetic analysis, and the association was replicated in an independent cohort. Most TCR sequences were observed very rarely across donors, whereas some public TCRs were present in many individuals. Because HLA typing was unavailable for some donors at each locus, only the typed subset was used in association tests. For the cohort, immune exposure information was limited to CMV serostatus. According to a later analysis, TCR association rates differed among HLA loci, with DRB1 alleles showing the most associated TCRs and HLA-C alleles showing the fewest. Because the 87-base-pair reads could not distinguish some IMGT-functional V segments, including TRBV6-2 and TRBV6-3, those segments were excluded. Broadly in line with IMGT annotations, most TCR beta V segments showed up in productive rearrangements about 90% or about 30% of the time in an earlier analysis of several hundred of the donors. In the study, some 160 TCR beta chains were listed as associated with cytomegalovirus. In a later genetic analysis, fewer N-insertions in productive TCRs were reported among donors in an Asian-associated ancestry cluster than the approximately 630-donor mean. When HLA alleles, especially DR and DQ, strongly co-occurred, TCR associations were difficult to assign to individual alleles. Correlated functional status among segregating V segments might reflect linkage disequilibrium, but an unknown experimental factor could not be ruled out. According to a later analysis, most CMV-associated TCR beta chains appeared to be HLA-restricted, and the HLA associations seemed to be driven largely by CMV exposure.

Library prep was done by the immunoSEQ multiplex PCR assay. For the multiplex PCR, a mixture combining 60 forward primers for TCR Vbeta segments and 13 reverse primers for TCR Jbeta segments was used. The CDR3 region of rearranged TCR beta genes was amplified from genomic DNA by a multiplex PCR assay. On the Illumina HiSeq System, the amplified TCR beta libraries were sequenced as 87-base-pair reads. In the authors' own workflow: In a later analysis, roughly 80 million unique TCR beta chains were counted across the roughly 670 repertoires, and around 10 million of these chains were shared by at least two donors. Raw reads were error-corrected and collapsed into unique sequences by a nearest-neighbor algorithm in which closely related sequences were merged to remove PCR and sequencing errors. CDR3 sequences were aligned to IMGT reference sequences to assign V, D and J gene segments. For a sequence to be retained, a match of at least six nucleotides was required to both a V gene segment and a J gene segment. A rearrangement counted as productive if the CDR3 had no stop codons and remained in frame with V and J, and every other rearrangement counted as non-productive. CDR3 was defined by IMGT convention, running from the second conserved V-encoded cysteine to the conserved J-encoded phenylalanine. Sequences without an unambiguous match to a single V gene segment were excluded from the earlier analysis of 500 to 700 of the donors. In an earlier analysis of a few hundred of the donors, a V segment was called functional when productive rearrangements were above 56.7%, and segregating when the standard deviation between donors exceeded 5%. A statistical classification framework was built for diagnosing cytomegalovirus status from the catalog of TCR beta chain sequences. In a later analysis, TCR nucleotide sequences were compared against IMGT/GENE-DB human TR gene sequences so that V and J genes could be assigned. A later analysis assigned CDR3 sequences and most-parsimonious VDJ recombination scenarios with the TCRdist pipeline. In a later analysis, each TCR beta chain was defined by its CDR3 amino acid sequence together with its V-gene family, and reads without a unique V-gene family were excluded. As a way to deal with suspected cross-contamination and a sequencing artifact, a later analysis dropped over 550 nucleotide sequences that were highly shared and had low generation probability. For each public chain, a later analysis derived a clonal expansion index from normalized ranks of inferred template counts within each repertoire. In a later analysis, generation probabilities were computed with a VDJ recombination model fitted to out-of-frame rearrangements, and the resulting probabilities were checked against IGoR. Hypergeometric tests were used in a later analysis to score TCR-TCR, TCR-HLA and TCR-CMV co-occurrence, with a repertoire-size bias correction applied to the TCR pairs. To estimate false discovery rates, a later analysis permuted the HLA or CMV assignments 20 times. A later analysis grouped co-occurring TCRs with DBSCAN, adding TCRdist sequence similarity when clustering within HLA-allele-positive subsets. Co-occurrence clustering excluded repertoires with fewer than 30,000 or more than 120,000 public chains, plus five with anomalous nucleotide sharing. TCRdb retrieved this table from immuneACCESS and kept in-frame rearrangements only. Not all clones are present; in checked studies, unresolved V genes account for under half, and no reason is known for the remainder. The V and J calls and the clone size are those of that table, but D and trimming were determined from the DNA. This sample lists under 150,000 clones; 82% were detected once. Roughly 8.2% of the sample comes from the top ten.

CDR1 and CDR2 are drawn from the germline V gene: MGHRA, YSYEKL. The CDR3 covers 15 residues, taking in both the cysteine and the phenylalanine. Just CDR3 DNA is preserved here, 45 bases in frame from base 1. V loses 3 bases at its end and J loses 8 bases; junction bases beyond the gene matches: 10. In total, fewer than 750 healthy bone marrow donors made up the cohort. All cohort members were sampled while nominally healthy, although unrecorded immune exposures were likely present. The donor was CMV seropositive and belonged to the group of 250 to 300 seropositive cohort members. Every donor gave a peripheral blood sample, and the peripheral blood mononuclear cells from that sample were used for TCR beta sequencing. Genomic DNA extraction from the blood cell samples was performed with the Qiagen DNeasy Blood Extraction Kit.

This clonotype was obtained from a woman aged 45-65 years in good health and CMV-seropositive. The chain employs TRBV4-1 and TRBJ2-1, with 7 junctional bases fitting TRBD1. The sample comprised PBMCs. The CDR3 region: CASSQDTGDRDEQFF. The sequenced DNA: TGCGCCAGCAGCCAGGATACAGGGGATAGGGATGAGCAGTTCTTC.